The T cell receptor beta chain described here comes from a study of blood T cell repertoires in COVID-19. Seattle patient enrollment occurred during active infection, with longitudinal follow-up thereafter. Per the germline V gene, CDR1 is KGHDR and CDR2 is SFDVKD. The CDR3 sequence is 15 residues long. V was clipped by 4 bases and J by 4 bases; unmatched bases: 4. As processed by the authors: Amplification of reference gene primers provided the estimated nucleated cell counts. The assay was immunoSEQ multiplex PCR, and TCRdb's table has in-frame clones only and misses some. Clone size and the V and J calls come from that table; the DNA yielded D and trimming. The data show about 210,000 clones, 65% to 90% seen once.

Sequenced material: peripheral blood. The chain couples TRBV24-1 to TRBJ2-3; 10 bases match TRBD1. This sequence was found in a woman in her seventies with COVID-19, enrolled during active disease. In nucleotides, the CDR3 is TGTGCCACCAGTGAACGGACAGGGGGACCAGATACGCAGTATTTT. It is translated as CATSERTGGPDTQYF.